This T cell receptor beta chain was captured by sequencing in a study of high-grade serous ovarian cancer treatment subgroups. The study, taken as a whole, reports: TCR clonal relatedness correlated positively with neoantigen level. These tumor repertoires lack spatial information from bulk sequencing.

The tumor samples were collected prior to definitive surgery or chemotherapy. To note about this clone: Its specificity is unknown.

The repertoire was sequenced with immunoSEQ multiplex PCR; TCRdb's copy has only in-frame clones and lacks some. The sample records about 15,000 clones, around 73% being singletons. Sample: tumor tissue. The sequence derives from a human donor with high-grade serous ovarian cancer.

The CDR3 sequence: CAISSIQGARNEQFF. The CDR3 coding sequence is TGTGCCATCAGCTCAATCCAGGGGGCGCGCAATGAGCAGTTCTTC. The chain has TRBV10-3 and TRBJ2-1, with 8 bases lining up with TRBD1. Germline V gene sequence: CDR1 ENHRY, CDR2 SYGVKD. This CDR3 contains 15 residues. The J segment lost 6 bases and the V segment lost 6 bases, leaving 10 bases of the junction unmatched.